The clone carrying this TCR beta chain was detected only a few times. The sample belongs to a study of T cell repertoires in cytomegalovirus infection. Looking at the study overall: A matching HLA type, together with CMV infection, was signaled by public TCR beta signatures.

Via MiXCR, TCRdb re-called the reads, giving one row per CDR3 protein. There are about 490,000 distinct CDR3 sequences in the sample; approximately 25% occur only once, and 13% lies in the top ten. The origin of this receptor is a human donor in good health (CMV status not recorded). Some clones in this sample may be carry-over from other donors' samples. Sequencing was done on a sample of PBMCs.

In nucleotides, the CDR3 is TGTGCCAGCAGCCGGACTAGCGGGATAGAGCAGTACTTC. Amino acids: CASSRTSGIEQYF. The rearrangement joins TRBV11-2 to TRBJ2-7; 12 bases are a match to TRBD2. Germline loops: CDR1 SGHAT, CDR2 FQNNGV. Unmatched junction bases numbered 3, after V lost 5 bases and J lost 7 bases. The CDR3 is 13 residues long.